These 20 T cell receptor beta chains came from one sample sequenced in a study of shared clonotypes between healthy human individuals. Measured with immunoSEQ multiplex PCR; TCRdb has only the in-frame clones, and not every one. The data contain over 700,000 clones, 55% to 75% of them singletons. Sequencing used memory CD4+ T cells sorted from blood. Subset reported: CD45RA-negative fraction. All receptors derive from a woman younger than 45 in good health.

CDR3 amino acids: CASSLDGGGDNTGELFF. The CDR3 nucleotides read TGTGCCAGCAGCTTAGATGGCGGGGGGGACAACACCGGGGAGCTGTTTTTT. The chain recombines TRBV11-3 with TRBJ2-2, with 9 bases that match TRBD2. CDR1 is SGHNT, CDR2 YENEEA, per germline. This CDR3 region has 17 residues. Trimming took 0 bases from V and 2 from J; bases not matched to a gene: 4.

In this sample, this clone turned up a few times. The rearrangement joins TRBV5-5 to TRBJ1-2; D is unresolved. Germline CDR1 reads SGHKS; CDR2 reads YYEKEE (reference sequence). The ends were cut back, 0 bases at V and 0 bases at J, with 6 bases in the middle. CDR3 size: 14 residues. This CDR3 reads CASSLVVANYGYTF. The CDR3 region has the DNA TGTGCCAGCAGCTTGGTTGTAGCTAACTATGGCTACACCTTC.

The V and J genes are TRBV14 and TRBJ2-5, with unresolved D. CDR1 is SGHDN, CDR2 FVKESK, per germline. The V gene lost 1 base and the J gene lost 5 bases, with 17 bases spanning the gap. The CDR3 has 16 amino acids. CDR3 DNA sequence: TGTGCCAGCAGCCAAGGAGCCGTTACGGAGTGGGAGACCCAGTACTTC. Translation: CASSQGAVTEWETQYF.

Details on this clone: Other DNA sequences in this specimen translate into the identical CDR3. In DNA, the CDR3 is TGCGCCAGCAGCCTAGGACAGGAACACGGGGAGCTGTTTTTT. It specifies CASSLGQEHGELFF. This sequence joins TRBV5-1 and TRBJ2-2; TRBD1 matches 7 bases. The J segment lost 7 bases and the V segment lost 4 bases, leaving 7 bases of the junction unmatched. Germline CDR1 and CDR2: SGHRS and YFSETQ. This CDR3 spans 14 amino acids. The variable domain in full, completed from reference TRBV5-1 and TRBJ2-2, reads KAGVTQTPRYLIKTRGQQVTLSCSPISGHRSVSWYQQTPGQGLQFLFEYFSETQRNKGNFPGRFSGRQFSNSRSEMNVSTLELGDSALYLCASSLGQEHGELFFGEGSRLTVL.

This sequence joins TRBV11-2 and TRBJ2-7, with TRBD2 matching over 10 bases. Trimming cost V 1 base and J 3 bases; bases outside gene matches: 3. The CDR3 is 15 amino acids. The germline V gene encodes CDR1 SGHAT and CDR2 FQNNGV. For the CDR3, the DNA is TGTGCCAGCAGCTTAGCGTCTAGCGGGGGCTACGAGCAGTACTTC. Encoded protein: CASSLASSGGYEQYF.

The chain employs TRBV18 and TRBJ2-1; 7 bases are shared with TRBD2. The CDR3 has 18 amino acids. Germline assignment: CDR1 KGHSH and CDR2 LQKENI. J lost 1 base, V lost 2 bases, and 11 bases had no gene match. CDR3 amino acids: CASSPSLFRGSSYNEQFF. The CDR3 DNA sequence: TGTGCCAGCTCACCAAGTCTTTTTCGCGGGAGTTCCTACAATGAGCAGTTCTTC. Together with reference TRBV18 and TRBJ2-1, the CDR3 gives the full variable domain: NAGVMQNPRHLVRRRGQEARLRCSPMKGHSHVYWYRQLPEEGLKFMVYLQKENIIDESGMPKERFSAEFPKEGPSILRIQQVVRGDSAAYFCASSPSLFRGSSYNEQFFGPGTRLTVL.

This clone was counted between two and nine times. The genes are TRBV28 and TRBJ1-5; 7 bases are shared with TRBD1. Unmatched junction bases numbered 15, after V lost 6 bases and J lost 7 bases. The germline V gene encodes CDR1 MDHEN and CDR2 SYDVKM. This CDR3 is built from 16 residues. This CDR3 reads CASRSRRQGLQQPQHF. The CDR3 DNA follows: TGTGCCAGCAGAAGCCGCAGACAGGGTCTTCAGCAGCCCCAGCATTTT.

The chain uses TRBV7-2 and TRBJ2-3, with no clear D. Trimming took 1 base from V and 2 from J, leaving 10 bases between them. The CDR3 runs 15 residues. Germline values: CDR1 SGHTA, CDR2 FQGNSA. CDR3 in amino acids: CASSLVALLTDTQYF. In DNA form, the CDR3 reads TGTGCCAGCAGCTTAGTAGCACTTCTCACAGATACGCAGTATTTT.

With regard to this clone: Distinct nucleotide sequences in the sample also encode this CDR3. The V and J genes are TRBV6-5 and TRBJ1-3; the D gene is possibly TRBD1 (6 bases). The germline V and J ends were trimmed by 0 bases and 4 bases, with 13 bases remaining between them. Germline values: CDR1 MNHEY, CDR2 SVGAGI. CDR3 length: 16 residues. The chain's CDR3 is CASSYSGQGSGNTIYF. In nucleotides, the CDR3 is TGTGCCAGCAGTTACTCGGGCCAGGGGAGCGGAAACACCATATATTTT.

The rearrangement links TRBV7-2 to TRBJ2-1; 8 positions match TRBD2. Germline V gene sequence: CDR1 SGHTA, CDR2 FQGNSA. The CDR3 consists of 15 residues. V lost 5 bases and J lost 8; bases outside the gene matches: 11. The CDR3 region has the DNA TGTGCCAGCAGCATCGGACTAGCTGTCCTCCATGAGCAGTTCTTC. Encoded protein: CASSIGLAVLHEQFF.

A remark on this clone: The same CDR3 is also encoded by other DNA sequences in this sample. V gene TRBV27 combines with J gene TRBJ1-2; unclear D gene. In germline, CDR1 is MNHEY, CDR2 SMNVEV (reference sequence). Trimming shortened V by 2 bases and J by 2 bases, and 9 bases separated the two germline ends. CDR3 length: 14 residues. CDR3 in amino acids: CASSLKGGNYGYTF. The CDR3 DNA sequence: TGTGCCAGCAGTTTAAAGGGCGGGAACTATGGCTACACCTTC.

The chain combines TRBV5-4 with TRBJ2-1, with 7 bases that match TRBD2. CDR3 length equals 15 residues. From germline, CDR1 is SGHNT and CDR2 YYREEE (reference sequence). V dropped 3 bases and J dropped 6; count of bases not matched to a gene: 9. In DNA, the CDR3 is TGTGCCAGCAGCTCCCCGGGGACTATTCCCAATGAGCAGTTCTTC. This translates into CASSSPGTIPNEQFF.

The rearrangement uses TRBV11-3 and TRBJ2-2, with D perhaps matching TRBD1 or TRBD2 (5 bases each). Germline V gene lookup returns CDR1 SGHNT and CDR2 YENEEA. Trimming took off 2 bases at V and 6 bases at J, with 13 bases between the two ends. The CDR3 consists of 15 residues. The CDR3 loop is CASSLNRRKSGELFF. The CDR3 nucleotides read TGTGCCAGCAGCTTAAACAGGAGGAAGTCCGGGGAGCTGTTTTTT.

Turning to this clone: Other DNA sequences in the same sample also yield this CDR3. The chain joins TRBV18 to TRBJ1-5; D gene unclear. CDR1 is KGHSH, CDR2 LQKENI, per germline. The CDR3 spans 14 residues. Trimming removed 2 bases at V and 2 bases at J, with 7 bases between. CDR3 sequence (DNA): TGTGCCAGCTCACCATCTCGGGGCAATCAGCCCCAGCATTTT. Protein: CASSPSRGNQPQHF.

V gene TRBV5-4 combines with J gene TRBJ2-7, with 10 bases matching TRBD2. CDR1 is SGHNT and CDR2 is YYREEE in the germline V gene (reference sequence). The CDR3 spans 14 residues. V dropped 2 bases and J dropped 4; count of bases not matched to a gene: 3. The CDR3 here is CASSFASGRYEQYF. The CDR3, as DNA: TGTGCCAGCAGCTTCGCTAGCGGGAGATACGAGCAGTACTTC.

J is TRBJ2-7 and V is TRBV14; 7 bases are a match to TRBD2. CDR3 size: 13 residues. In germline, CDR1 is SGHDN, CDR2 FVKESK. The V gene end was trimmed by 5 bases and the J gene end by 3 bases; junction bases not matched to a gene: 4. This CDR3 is CASSRASGYEQYF. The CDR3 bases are TGTGCCAGCAGCAGGGCTAGCGGCTACGAGCAGTACTTC. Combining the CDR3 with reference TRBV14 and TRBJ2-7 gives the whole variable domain EAGVTQFPSHSVIEKGQTVTLRCDPISGHDNLYWYRRVMGKEIKFLLHFVKESKQDESGMPNNRFLAERTGGTYSTLKVQPAELEDSGVYFCASSRASGYEQYFGPGTRLTVT.

The CDR3 nucleotides are TGTGCCAGCAGTCCTTCTCGCGGACTTAAGACCCAGTACTTC. Protein product: CASSPSRGLKTQYF. The rearrangement joins TRBV28 to TRBJ2-5, with D maybe TRBD2 (5 bases). Germline-derived CDR1 and CDR2 are MDHEN and SYDVKM. Trimming took off 5 bases at V and 6 bases at J, with 16 bases between the two ends. This CDR3 comprises 14 residues.

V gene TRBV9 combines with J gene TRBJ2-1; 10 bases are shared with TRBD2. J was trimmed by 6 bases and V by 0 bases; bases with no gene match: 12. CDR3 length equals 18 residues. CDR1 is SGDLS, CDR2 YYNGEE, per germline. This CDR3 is CASSVGTGLSGRSNEQFF. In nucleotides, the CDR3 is TGTGCCAGCAGCGTAGGGACAGGGCTTAGCGGGAGGTCCAATGAGCAGTTCTTC.

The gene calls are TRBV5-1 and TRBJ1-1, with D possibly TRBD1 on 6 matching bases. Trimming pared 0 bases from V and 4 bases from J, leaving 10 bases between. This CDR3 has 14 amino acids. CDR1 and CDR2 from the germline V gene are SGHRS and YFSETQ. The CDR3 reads CASSLVRGGTEAFF. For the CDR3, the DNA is TGCGCCAGCAGCTTGGTCAGGGGCGGCACTGAAGCTTTCTTT.

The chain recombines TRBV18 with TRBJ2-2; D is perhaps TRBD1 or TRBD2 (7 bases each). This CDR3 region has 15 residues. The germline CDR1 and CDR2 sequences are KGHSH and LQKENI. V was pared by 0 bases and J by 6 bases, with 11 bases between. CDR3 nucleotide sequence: TGTGCCAGCTCACCACCCGCAGGGGGGGCCGGGGAGCTGTTTTTT. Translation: CASSPPAGGAGELFF.